One sample yielded the 15 T cell receptor beta chains listed below, sequenced in a study of cytomegalovirus exposure and HLA in healthy donors. A multiplex PCR was run with 60 Vbeta primers and 13 Jbeta primers. The assay was immunoSEQ multiplex PCR, and TCRdb's table has in-frame clones only and misses some. The table lists nearly 300,000 clones, 86% of them singletons, with 3.5% to 4.5% in the top ten. Sequenced input: PBMCs. The receptors originated from a man aged 40-49 years in good health and CMV-seropositive.

This chain links TRBV28 with TRBJ1-1, with unresolved D. This CDR3 spans 13 amino acids. V was pared by 3 bases and J by 1 base, with 6 bases between. Per germline, CDR1 MDHEN and CDR2 SYDVKM. DNA of the CDR3: TGTGCCAGCAGTTTTATAGAGAACACTGAAGCTTTCTTT. Protein sequence: CASSFIENTEAFF.

In this sample, this clone turned up once. The gene calls are TRBV19 and TRBJ2-7, with a weak D call TRBD1 (5 bases). Trimming removed 5 bases from V and 3 bases from J, with 5 bases in between. Germline CDR1 LNHDA, CDR2 SQIVND (reference sequence). This CDR3 spans 11 amino acids. CDR3 amino acids: CASSDSYEQYF. For the CDR3, the DNA is TGTGCCAGTAGTGACAGCTACGAGCAGTACTTC.

The chain uses TRBV7-9 and TRBJ2-1; TRBD2 matches 7 bases. The CDR3 consists of 16 residues. The ends lost 4 bases at V and 5 bases at J; junction bases unmatched: 11. Germline V CDR1 and CDR2: SEHNR, FQNEAQ (reference sequence). CDR3: CASSSAHDSGHNEQFF. The CDR3 DNA reads TGTGCCAGCAGCTCAGCGCATGATAGCGGGCACAATGAGCAGTTCTTC. Full variable domain (outside the CDR3, taken from reference TRBV7-9 and TRBJ2-1): DTGVSQNPRHKITKRGQNVTFRCDPISEHNRLYWYRQTLGQGPEFLTYFQNEAQLEKSRLLSDRFSAERPKGSFSTLEIQRTEQGDSAMYLCASSSAHDSGHNEQFFGPGTRLTVL.

The genes are TRBV25-1 and TRBJ2-5; 7 positions agree with TRBD1. This CDR3 is 14 amino acids long. The germline V gene has CDR1 MGHDK and CDR2 SYGVNS. J lost 1 base, V lost 3 bases, and 2 bases had no gene match. The CDR3 nucleotides read TGTGCCAGCAGTGAGCCAGGGGGCCAAGAGACCCAGTACTTC. This translates into CASSEPGGQETQYF.

This chain connects TRBV7-2 to TRBJ2-7; TRBD2 matches 9 bases. The trim removed 5 bases at V and 4 bases at J, leaving 15 bases unmatched. CDR3 length: 17 amino acids. Germline V gene lookup returns CDR1 SGHTA and CDR2 FQGNSA. The CDR3 loop reads CASSLLAGSGSWYEQYF. CDR3 nucleotide sequence: TGTGCCAGCAGCCTCCTGGCGGGTAGCGGGAGTTGGTACGAGCAGTACTTC. Using reference TRBV7-2 and TRBJ2-7 for the parts outside the CDR3, the full variable domain is GAGVSQSPSNKVTEKGKDVELRCDPISGHTALYWYRQSLGQGLEFLIYFQGNSAPDKSGLPSDRFSAERTGGSVSTLTIQRTQQEDSAVYLCASSLLAGSGSWYEQYFGPGTRLTVT.

This sequence joins TRBV5-1 and TRBJ2-3, with D perhaps matching TRBD2 (6 bases). The germline CDR1 and CDR2 sequences are SGHRS and YFSETQ. This CDR3 has 13 amino acids. The germline V and J ends were trimmed by 9 bases and 2 bases, with 13 bases remaining between them. CDR3 protein: CATKGTVTDTQYF. The CDR3 nucleotides are TGCGCCACCAAGGGGACTGTCACAGATACGCAGTATTTT. The entire variable domain, with the rest obtained from reference TRBV5-1 and TRBJ2-3, is as follows: KAGVTQTPRYLIKTRGQQVTLSCSPISGHRSVSWYQQTPGQGLQFLFEYFSETQRNKGNFPGRFSGRQFSNSRSEMNVSTLELGDSALYLCATKGTVTDTQYFGPGTRLTVL.

This clone occurred once. The V gene is TRBV30, the J gene TRBJ1-5, with 7 bases identical to TRBD1. The V and J ends lost 0 bases and 3 bases, in that order; junction bases with no gene match: 5. Germline assignment: CDR1 GTSNPN and CDR2 SVGIG (reference sequence). The length of the CDR3 is 15 residues. CDR3 coding DNA: TGTGCCTGGAGTGTAACAGGGGAGTCCAATCAGCCCCAGCATTTT. Protein product: CAWSVTGESNQPQHF.

This clone was detected a few times. The chain is built from TRBV18 and TRBJ2-1; possibly TRBD2 for D (6 bases). From germline, CDR1 is KGHSH and CDR2 LQKENI. Deletions cut 3 bases from V and 6 bases from J, with 12 bases between. This CDR3 region has 14 residues. The CDR3 reads CASSPQGTSNEQFF. The CDR3 DNA reads as TGTGCCAGCTCACCCCAAGGGACTTCCAATGAGCAGTTCTTC.

The V call is TRBV7-2, the J call TRBJ2-1, with TRBD2 matching 9 bases. Germline loops: CDR1 SGHTA, CDR2 FQGNSA. V lost 1 base to trimming and J lost 8 bases; unmatched junction nucleotides: 6. This CDR3 is built from 15 residues. The CDR3 here is CASSLELAGGYEQFF. The CDR3 DNA reads as TGTGCCAGCAGCTTAGAACTAGCGGGTGGGTATGAGCAGTTCTTC.

The V and J genes are TRBV7-3 and TRBJ2-5; D uncertain. V lost 3 bases, J lost 5 bases, and 7 bases lay in between. CDR1 and CDR2 (germline): SGHTA, FQGTGA. The CDR3 sequence is 12 residues long. The CDR3 here is CASSLMRETQYF. DNA for the CDR3: TGTGCCAGCAGCTTGATGAGGGAGACCCAGTACTTC.

The chain links TRBV28 to TRBJ1-5; D remains unclear. Trimming took 7 bases from V and 2 from J, leaving 9 bases between them. The CDR3 is made up of 13 amino acids. Germline values: CDR1 MDHEN, CDR2 SYDVKM. CDR3 nucleotide sequence: TGTGCCAGCACCTCCTCGGGCAATCAGCCCCAGCATTTT. Translation gives CASTSSGNQPQHF.

The rearrangement joins TRBV7-3 to TRBJ1-2; possible D gene TRBD1, 5 bases. The CDR3 covers 15 residues. Germline loops: CDR1 SGHTA, CDR2 FQGTGA. V dropped 5 bases and J dropped 4 bases, with 17 bases sitting between them. CDR3 coding DNA: TGTGCCAGCAGCCTCCTTGGGGGGGACGCCTATGGCTACACCTTC. It codes for CASSLLGGDAYGYTF. Full variable domain (outside the CDR3, taken from reference TRBV7-3 and TRBJ1-2): GAGVSQTPSNKVTEKGKYVELRCDPISGHTALYWYRQSLGQGPEFLIYFQGTGAADDSGLPNDRFFAVRPEGSVSTLKIQRTERGDSAVYLCASSLLGGDAYGYTFGSGTRLTVV.

The chain links TRBV27 to TRBJ2-5, with D unresolved. Germline loops: CDR1 MNHEY, CDR2 SMNVEV (reference sequence). V was trimmed by 3 bases and J by 3 bases, leaving 2 bases between them. The CDR3 runs 11 residues. The CDR3 loop reads CASSFKETQYF. DNA of the CDR3: TGTGCCAGCAGTTTCAAAGAGACCCAGTACTTC.

This chain uses TRBV7-2 with TRBJ1-4; D is perhaps TRBD1 (6 bases). CDR1 and CDR2 (germline): SGHTA, FQGNSA. Trimming left V 1 base short and J 8 bases short, with 8 bases between. The CDR3 totals 13 residues. Here the CDR3 DNA reads TGTGCCAGCAGCTTAGTCAGGGGCGAAAAACTGTTTTTT. Protein: CASSLVRGEKLFF.

In regard to this clone: Because it lacks the conserved phenylalanine or tryptophan at the end, this CDR3 is likely a read error. The DNA is left out, because the CDR3 cannot be placed on it with certainty; the CDR3 is given as TCRdb lists it. The rearrangement uses TRBV30 and TRBJ1-2. Germline V gene data show CDR1 as GTSNPN and CDR2 as SVGIG (reference sequence). The CDR3 sequence runs 15 residues, both termini included. The CDR3 protein is CAWGRTEGWLDHLFV.